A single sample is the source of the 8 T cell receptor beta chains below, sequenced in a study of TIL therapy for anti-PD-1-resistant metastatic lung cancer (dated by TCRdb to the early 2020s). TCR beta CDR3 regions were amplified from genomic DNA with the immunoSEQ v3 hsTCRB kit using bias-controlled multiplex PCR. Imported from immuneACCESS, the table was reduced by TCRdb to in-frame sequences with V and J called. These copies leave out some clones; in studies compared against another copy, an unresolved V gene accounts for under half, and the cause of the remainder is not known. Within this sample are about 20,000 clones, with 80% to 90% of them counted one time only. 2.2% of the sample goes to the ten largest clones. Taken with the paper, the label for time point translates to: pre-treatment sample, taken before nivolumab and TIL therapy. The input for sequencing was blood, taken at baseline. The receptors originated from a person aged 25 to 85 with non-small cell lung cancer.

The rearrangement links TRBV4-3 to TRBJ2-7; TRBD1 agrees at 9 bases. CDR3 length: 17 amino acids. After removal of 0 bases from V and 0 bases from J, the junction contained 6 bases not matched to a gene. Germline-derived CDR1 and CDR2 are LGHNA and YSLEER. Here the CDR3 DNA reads TGCGCCAGCAGCCAAGATCAGACAGGGGGAACCTCCTACGAGCAGTACTTC. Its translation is CASSQDQTGGTSYEQYF.

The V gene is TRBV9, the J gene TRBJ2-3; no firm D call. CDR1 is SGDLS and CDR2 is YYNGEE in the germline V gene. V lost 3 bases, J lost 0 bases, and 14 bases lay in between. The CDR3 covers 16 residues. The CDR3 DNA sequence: TGTGCCAGCAGCGCCCGACGGGTGGATAGCACAGATACGCAGTATTTT. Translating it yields CASSARRVDSTDTQYF.

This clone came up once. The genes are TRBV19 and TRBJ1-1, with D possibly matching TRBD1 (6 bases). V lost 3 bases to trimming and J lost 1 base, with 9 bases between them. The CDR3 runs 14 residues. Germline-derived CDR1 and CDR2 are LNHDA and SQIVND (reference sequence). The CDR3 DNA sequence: TGTGCCAGTAGTATGGACAGCCCGAACACTGAAGCTTTCTTT. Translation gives CASSMDSPNTEAFF. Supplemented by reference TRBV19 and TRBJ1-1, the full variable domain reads DGGITQSPKYLFRKEGQNVTLSCEQNLNHDAMYWYRQDPGQGLRLIYYSQIVNDFQKGDIAEGYSVSREKKESFPLTVTSAQKNPTAFYLCASSMDSPNTEAFFGQGTRLTVV.

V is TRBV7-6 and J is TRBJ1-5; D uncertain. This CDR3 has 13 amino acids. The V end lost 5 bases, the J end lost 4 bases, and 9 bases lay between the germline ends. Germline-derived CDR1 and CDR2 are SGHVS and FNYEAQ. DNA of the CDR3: TGTGCCAGCAGCCCCGCCGCGAATCAGCCCCAGCATTTT. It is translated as CASSPAANQPQHF.

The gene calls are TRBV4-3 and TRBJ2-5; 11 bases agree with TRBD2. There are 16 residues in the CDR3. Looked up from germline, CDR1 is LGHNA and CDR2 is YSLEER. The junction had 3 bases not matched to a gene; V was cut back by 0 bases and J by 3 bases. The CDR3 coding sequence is TGCGCCAGCAGCCAAGATCGGGGACTAGCGGAAGAGACCCAGTACTTC. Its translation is CASSQDRGLAEETQYF.

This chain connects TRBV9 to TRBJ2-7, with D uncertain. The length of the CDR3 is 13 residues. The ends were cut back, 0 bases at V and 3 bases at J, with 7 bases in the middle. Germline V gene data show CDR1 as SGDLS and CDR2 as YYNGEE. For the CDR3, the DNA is TGTGCCAGCAGCGTAGGGGGTAACTACGAGCAGTACTTC. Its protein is CASSVGGNYEQYF.

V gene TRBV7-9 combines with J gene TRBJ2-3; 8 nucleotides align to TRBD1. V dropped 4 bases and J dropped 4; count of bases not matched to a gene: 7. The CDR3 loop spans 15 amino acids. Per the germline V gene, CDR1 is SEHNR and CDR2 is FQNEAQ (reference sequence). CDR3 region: CASSSTGTGPDTQYF. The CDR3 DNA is TGTGCCAGCAGCTCGACCGGGACAGGCCCAGATACGCAGTATTTT.

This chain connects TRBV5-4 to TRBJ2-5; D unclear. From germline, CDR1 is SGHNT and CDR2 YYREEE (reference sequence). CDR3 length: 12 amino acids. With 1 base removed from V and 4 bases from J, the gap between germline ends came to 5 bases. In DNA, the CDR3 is TGTGCCAGCAGCTTGTGGGGAGAGACCCAGTACTTC. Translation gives CASSLWGETQYF. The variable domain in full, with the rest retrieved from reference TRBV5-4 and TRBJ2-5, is ETGVTQSPTHLIKTRGQQVTLRCSSQSGHNTVSWYQQALGQGPQFIFQYYREEENGRGNFPPRFSGLQFPNYSSELNVNALELDDSALYLCASSLWGETQYFGPGTRLLVL.